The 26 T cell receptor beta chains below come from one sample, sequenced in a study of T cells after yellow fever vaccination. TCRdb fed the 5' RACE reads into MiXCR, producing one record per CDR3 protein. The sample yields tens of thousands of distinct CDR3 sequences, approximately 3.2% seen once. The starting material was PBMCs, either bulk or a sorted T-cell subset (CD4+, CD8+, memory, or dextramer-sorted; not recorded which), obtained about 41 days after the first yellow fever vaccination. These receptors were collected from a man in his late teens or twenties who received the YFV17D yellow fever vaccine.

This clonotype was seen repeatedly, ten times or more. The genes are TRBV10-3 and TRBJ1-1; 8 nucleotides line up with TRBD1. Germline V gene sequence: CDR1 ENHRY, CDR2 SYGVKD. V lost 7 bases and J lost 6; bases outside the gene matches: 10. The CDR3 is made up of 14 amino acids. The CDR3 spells CAITQTGVEAEAFF. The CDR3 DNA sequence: TGTGCCATCACACAGACAGGGGTTGAAGCTGAAGCTTTCTTT.

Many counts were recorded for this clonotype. The CDR3 sequence is CASRETGGPDEQFF. The CDR3 bases are TGTGCCAGCAGGGAGACGGGGGGGCCGGATGAGCAGTTCTTC. J is TRBJ2-1 and V is TRBV12-3 or TRBV12-4, with 8 bases aligning to TRBD2. The CDR3 loop spans 14 amino acids. J gave up 8 bases and V 6 bases, and 9 bases lay outside the gene matches.

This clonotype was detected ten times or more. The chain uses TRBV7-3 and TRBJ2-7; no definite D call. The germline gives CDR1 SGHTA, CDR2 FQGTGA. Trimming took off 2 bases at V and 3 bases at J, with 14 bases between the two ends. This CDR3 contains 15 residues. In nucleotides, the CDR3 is TGTGCCAGCAGCTTATCTCCTGGGCCAGACTACGAGCAGTACTTC. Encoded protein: CASSLSPGPDYEQYF.

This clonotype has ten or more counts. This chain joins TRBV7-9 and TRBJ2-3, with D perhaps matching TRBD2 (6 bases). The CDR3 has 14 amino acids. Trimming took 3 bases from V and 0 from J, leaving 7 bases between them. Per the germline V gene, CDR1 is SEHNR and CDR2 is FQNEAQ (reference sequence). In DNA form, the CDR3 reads TGTGCCAGCAGCTTGGGACTTAGCACAGATACGCAGTATTTT. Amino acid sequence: CASSLGLSTDTQYF.

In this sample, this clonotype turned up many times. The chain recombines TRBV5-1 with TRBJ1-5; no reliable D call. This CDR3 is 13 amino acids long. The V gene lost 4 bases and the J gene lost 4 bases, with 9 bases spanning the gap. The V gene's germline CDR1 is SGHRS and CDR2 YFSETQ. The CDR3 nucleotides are TGCGCCAGCAGCCGTATCCCTAATCAGCCCCAGCATTTT. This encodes CASSRIPNQPQHF. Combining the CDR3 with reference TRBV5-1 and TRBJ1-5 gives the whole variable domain KAGVTQTPRYLIKTRGQQVTLSCSPISGHRSVSWYQQTPGQGLQFLFEYFSETQRNKGNFPGRFSGRQFSNSRSEMNVSTLELGDSALYLCASSRIPNQPQHFGDGTRLSIL.

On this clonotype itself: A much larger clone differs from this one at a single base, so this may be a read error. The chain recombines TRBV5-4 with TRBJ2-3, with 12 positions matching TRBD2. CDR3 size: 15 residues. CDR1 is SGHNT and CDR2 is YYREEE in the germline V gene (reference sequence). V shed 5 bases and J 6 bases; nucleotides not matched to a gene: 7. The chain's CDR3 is CASRPSGGGSDTQYF. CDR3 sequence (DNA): TGTGCCAGCAGACCTAGCGGGGGGGGAAGTGATACGCAGTATTTT. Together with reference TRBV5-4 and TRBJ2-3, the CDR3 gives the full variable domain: ETGVTQSPTHLIKTRGQQVTLRCSSQSGHNTVSWYQQALGQGPQFIFQYYREEENGRGNFPPRFSGLQFPNYSSELNVNALELDDSALYLCASRPSGGGSDTQYFGPGTRLTVL.

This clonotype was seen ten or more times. The CDR3 loop is CASSYRSGRGGGAYNEQFF. In DNA, the CDR3 is TGTGCCAGCAGTTACCGGAGCGGAAGGGGCGGGGGGGCCTACAATGAGCAGTTCTTC. The V call is TRBV6-2 or TRBV6-3, the J call TRBJ2-1; 9 nucleotides match TRBD2. Per the germline V gene, CDR1 is MNHEY and CDR2 is SVGEGT. Unmatched junction bases numbered 13, after V lost 2 bases and J lost 2 bases. The CDR3 extends over 19 amino acids.

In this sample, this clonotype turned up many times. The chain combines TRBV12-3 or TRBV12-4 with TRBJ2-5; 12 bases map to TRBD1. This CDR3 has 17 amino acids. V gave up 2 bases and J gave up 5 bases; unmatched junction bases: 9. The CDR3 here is CASSLIRGQGARETQYF. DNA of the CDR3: TGTGCCAGCAGTTTAATTAGGGGACAGGGGGCGCGGGAGACCCAGTACTTC.

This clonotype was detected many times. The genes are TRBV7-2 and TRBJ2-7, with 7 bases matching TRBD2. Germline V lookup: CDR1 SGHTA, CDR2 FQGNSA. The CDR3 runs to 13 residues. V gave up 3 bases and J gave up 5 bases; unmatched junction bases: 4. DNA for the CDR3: TGTGCCAGCAGCTTTGAGCGGGGAAACGAGCAGTACTTC. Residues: CASSFERGNEQYF. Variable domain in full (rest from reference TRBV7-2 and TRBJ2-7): GAGVSQSPSNKVTEKGKDVELRCDPISGHTALYWYRQSLGQGLEFLIYFQGNSAPDKSGLPSDRFSAERTGGSVSTLTIQRTQQEDSAVYLCASSFERGNEQYFGPGTRLTVT.

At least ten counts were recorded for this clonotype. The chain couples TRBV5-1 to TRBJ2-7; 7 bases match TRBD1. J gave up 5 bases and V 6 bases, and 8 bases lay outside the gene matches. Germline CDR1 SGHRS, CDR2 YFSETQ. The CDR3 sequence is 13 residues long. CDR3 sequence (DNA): TGCGCCAGCACACGACAGGGCCCCAACGAGCAGTACTTC. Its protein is CASTRQGPNEQYF.

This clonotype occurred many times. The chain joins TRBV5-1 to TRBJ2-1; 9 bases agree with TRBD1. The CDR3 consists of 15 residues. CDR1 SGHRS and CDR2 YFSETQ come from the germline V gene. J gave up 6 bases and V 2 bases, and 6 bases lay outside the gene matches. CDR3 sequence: CASSFTGQGINEQFF. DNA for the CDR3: TGCGCCAGCAGCTTTACGGGACAGGGTATCAATGAGCAGTTCTTC. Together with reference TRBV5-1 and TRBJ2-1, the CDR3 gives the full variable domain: KAGVTQTPRYLIKTRGQQVTLSCSPISGHRSVSWYQQTPGQGLQFLFEYFSETQRNKGNFPGRFSGRQFSNSRSEMNVSTLELGDSALYLCASSFTGQGINEQFFGPGTRLTVL.

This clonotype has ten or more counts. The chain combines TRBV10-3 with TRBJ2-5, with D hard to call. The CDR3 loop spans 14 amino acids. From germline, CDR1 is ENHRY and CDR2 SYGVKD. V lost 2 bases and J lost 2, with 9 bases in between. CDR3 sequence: CAISERMGQETQYF. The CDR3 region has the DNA TGTGCCATCAGTGAGCGTATGGGTCAAGAGACCCAGTACTTC.

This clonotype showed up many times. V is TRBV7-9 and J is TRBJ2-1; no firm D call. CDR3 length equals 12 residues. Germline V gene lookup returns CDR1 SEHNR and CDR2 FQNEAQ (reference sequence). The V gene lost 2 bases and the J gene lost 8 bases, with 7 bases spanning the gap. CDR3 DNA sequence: TGTGCCAGCAGCTTACGTGATTATGAGCAGTTCTTC. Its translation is CASSLRDYEQFF. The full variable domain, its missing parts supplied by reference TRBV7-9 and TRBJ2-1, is DTGVSQNPRHKITKRGQNVTFRCDPISEHNRLYWYRQTLGQGPEFLTYFQNEAQLEKSRLLSDRFSAERPKGSFSTLEIQRTEQGDSAMYLCASSLRDYEQFFGPGTRLTVL.

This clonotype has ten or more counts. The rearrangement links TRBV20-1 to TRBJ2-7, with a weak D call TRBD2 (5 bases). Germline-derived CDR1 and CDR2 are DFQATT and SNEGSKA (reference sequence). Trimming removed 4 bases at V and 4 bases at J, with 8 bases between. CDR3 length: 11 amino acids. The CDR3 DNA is TGCAGTGCTACTCGGGGTTACGAGCAGTACGTC. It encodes CSATRGYEQYV.

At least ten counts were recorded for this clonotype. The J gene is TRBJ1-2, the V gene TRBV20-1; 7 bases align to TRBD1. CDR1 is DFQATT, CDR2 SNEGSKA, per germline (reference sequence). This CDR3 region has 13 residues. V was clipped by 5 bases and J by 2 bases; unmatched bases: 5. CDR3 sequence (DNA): TGCAGTGCTGTCTTACAGGGGAACTATGGCTACACCTTC. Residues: CSAVLQGNYGYTF.

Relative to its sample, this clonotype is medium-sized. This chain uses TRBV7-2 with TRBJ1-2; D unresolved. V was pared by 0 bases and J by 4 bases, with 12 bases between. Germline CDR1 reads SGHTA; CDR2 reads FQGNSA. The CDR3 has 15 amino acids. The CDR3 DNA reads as TGTGCCAGCAGCTTAGCGCGCAGCCATGCCTATGGCTACACCTTC. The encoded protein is CASSLARSHAYGYTF.

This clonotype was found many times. CDR3 sequence (DNA): TGCGCCAGCAGTGACCATGTGGGGGGTAACTATGGCTACACCTTC. It translates to CASSDHVGGNYGYTF. J is TRBJ1-2 and V is TRBV10-2; tentatively, D is TRBD1 (5 bases). The germline CDR1 and CDR2 sequences are WSHSY and SAAADI. V was clipped by 3 bases and J by 1 base, with 12 bases between them. This CDR3 comprises 15 residues.

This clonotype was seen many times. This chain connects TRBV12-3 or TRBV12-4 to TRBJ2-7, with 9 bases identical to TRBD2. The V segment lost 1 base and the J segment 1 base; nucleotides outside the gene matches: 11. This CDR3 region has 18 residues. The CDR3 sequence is CASSLVGLAIFPSYEQYF. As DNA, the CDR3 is TGTGCCAGCAGTTTAGTAGGACTAGCGATCTTCCCGTCCTACGAGCAGTACTTC.

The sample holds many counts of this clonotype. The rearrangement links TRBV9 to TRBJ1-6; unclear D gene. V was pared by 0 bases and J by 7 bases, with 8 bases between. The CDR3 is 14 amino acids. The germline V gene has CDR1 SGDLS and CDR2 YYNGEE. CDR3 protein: CASSVVGDNSPLHF. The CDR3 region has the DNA TGTGCCAGCAGCGTAGTTGGCGACAATTCACCCCTCCACTTT.

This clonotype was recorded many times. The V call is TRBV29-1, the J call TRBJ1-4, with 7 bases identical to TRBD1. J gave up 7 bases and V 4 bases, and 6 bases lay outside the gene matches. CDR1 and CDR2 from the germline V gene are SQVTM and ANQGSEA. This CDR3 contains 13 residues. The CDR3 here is CSVAQWDSEKLFF. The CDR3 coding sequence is TGCAGCGTTGCCCAATGGGACAGTGAAAAACTGTTTTTT.

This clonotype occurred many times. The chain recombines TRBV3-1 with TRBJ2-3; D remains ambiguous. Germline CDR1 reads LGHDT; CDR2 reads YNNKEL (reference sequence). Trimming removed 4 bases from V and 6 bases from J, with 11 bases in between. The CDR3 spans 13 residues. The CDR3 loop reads CASSPLFSDTQYF. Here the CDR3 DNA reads TGTGCCAGCAGCCCCCTTTTTTCGGATACGCAGTATTTT.

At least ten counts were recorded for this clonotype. CDR3 protein: CASSRGGTGYNEQFF. DNA for the CDR3: TGCGCCAGCAGCAGGGGCGGGACAGGTTACAATGAGCAGTTCTTC. This chain links TRBV5-1 with TRBJ2-1, with TRBD1 matching over 8 bases. The ends lost 4 bases at V and 4 bases at J; junction bases unmatched: 7. The CDR3 covers 15 residues. CDR1 is SGHRS, CDR2 YFSETQ, per germline. Full variable domain (outside the CDR3, taken from reference TRBV5-1 and TRBJ2-1): KAGVTQTPRYLIKTRGQQVTLSCSPISGHRSVSWYQQTPGQGLQFLFEYFSETQRNKGNFPGRFSGRQFSNSRSEMNVSTLELGDSALYLCASSRGGTGYNEQFFGPGTRLTVL.

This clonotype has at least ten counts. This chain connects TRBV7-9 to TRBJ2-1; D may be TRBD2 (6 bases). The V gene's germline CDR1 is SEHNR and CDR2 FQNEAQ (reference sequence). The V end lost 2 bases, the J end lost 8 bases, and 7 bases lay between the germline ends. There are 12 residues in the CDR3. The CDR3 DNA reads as TGTGCCAGCAGCTTAACGGGGGATGAGCAGTTCTTC. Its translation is CASSLTGDEQFF.

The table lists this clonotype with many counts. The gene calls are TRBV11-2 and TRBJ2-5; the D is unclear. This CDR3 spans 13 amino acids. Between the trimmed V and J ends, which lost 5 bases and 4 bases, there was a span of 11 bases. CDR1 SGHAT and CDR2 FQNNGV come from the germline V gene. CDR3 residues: CASSPALGETQYF. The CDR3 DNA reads TGTGCCAGCAGCCCAGCCTTGGGAGAGACCCAGTACTTC.

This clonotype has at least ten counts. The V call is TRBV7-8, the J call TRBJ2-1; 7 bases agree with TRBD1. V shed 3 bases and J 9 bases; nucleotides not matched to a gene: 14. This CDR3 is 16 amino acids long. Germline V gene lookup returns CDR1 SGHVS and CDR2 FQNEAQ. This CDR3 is CASSFTGANKLPEQFF. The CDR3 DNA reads TGTGCCAGCAGCTTCACAGGGGCTAATAAGCTTCCTGAGCAGTTCTTC.

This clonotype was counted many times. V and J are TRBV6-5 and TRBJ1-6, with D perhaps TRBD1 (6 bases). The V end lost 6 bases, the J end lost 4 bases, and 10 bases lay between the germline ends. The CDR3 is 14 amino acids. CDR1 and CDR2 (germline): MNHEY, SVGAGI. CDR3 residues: CASRRQVYNSPLHF. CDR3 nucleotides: TGTGCCAGCAGGCGACAGGTTTATAATTCACCCCTCCACTTT.